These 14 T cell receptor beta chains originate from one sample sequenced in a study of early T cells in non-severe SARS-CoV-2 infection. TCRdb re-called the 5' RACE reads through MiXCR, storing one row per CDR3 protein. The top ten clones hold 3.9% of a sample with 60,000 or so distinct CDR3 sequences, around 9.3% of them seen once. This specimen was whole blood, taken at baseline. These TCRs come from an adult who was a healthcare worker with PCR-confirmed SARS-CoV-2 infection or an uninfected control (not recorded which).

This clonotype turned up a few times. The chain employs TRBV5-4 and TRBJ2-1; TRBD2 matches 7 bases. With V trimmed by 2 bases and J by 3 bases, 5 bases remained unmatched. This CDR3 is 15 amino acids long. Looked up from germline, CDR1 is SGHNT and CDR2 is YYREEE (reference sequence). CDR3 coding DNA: TGTGCCAGCAGCTTACCGGGGGGTATCTACAATGAGCAGTTCTTC. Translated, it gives CASSLPGGIYNEQFF.

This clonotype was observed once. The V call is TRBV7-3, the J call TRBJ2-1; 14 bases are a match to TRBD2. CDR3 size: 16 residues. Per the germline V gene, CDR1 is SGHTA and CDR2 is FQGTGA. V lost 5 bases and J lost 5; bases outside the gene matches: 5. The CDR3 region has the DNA TGTGCCAGCAGCCCCCTGGGACTAGCGGGGGACAATGAGCAGTTCTTC. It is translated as CASSPLGLAGDNEQFF.

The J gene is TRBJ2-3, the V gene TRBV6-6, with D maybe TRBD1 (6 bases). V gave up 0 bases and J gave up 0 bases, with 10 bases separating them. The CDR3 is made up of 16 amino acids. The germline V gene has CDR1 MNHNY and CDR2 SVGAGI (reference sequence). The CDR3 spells CASSYSQGRSTDTQYF. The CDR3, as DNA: TGTGCCAGCAGTTACTCCCAGGGGAGAAGCACAGATACGCAGTATTTT.

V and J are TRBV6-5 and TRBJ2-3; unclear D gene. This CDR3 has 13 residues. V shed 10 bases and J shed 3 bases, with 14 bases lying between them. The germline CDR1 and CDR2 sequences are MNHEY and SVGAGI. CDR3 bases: TGTGCCACCCTTGATGGCCTAACAGATACGCAGTATTTT. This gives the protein CATLDGLTDTQYF.

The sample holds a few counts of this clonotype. Written as DNA, the CDR3 is TGTGCCTGGAGTCCGGGACTAGCGGGGGGCCAAGAGACCCAGTACTTC. It yields the protein CAWSPGLAGGQETQYF. The V and J genes are TRBV30 and TRBJ2-5; 15 positions agree with TRBD2. The CDR3 has 16 amino acids. Germline V gene lookup returns CDR1 GTSNPN and CDR2 SVGIG (reference sequence). J lost 1 base, V lost 2 bases, and 2 bases had no gene match.

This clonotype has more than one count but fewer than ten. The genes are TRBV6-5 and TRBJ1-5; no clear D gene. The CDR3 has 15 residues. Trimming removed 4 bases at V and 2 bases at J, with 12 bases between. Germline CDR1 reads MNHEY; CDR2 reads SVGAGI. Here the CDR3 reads CASSLDRAGNQPQHF. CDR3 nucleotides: TGTGCCAGCAGTTTGGACCGAGCCGGCAATCAGCCCCAGCATTTT.

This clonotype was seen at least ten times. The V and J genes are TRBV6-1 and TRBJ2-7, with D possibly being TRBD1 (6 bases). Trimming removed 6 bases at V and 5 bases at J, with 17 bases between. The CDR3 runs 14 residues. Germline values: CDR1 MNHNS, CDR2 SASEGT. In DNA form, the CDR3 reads TGTGCCAGCAGCCCCTTGGGGGCGCCCGACGAGCAGTACTTC. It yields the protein CASSPLGAPDEQYF.

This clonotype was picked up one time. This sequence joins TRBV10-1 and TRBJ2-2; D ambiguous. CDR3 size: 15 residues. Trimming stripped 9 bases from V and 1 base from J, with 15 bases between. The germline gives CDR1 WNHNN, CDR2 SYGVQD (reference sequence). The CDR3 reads CARLNRTLNTGELFF. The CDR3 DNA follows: TGCGCCAGGTTAAATAGGACCTTGAACACCGGGGAGCTGTTTTTT.

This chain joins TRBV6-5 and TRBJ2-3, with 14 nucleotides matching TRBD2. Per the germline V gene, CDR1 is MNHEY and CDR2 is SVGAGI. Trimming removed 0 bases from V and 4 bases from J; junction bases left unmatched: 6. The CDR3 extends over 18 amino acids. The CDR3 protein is CASSYSSGLAGVADTQYF. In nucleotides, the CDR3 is TGTGCCAGCAGTTACTCATCGGGACTAGCGGGAGTGGCAGATACGCAGTATTTT.

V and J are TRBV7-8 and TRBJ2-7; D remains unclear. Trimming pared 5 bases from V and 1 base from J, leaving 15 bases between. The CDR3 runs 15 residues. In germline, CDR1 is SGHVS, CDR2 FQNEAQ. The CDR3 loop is CASSLRRIGSYEQYF. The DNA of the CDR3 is TGTGCCAGCAGCCTCCGGAGAATCGGGTCCTACGAGCAGTACTTC.

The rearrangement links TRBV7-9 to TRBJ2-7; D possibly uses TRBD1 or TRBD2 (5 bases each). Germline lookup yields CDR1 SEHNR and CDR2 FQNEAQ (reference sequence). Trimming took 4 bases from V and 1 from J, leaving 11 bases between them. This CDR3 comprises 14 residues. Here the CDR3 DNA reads TGTGCCAGCAGCTCCCCGGGACCTTCCTACGAGCAGTACTTC. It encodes CASSSPGPSYEQYF. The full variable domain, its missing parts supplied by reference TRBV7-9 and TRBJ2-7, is DTGVSQNPRHKITKRGQNVTFRCDPISEHNRLYWYRQTLGQGPEFLTYFQNEAQLEKSRLLSDRFSAERPKGSFSTLEIQRTEQGDSAMYLCASSSPGPSYEQYFGPGTRLTVT.

This CDR3 reads CASSPTGGLFDTQYF. The DNA for the CDR3 is TGTGCCAGTAGCCCGACAGGGGGCTTGTTTGATACGCAGTATTTT. The chain combines TRBV19 with TRBJ2-3; 10 bases line up with TRBD1. The CDR3 runs 15 residues. Germline-derived CDR1 and CDR2 are LNHDA and SQIVND (reference sequence). J lost 6 bases, V lost 6 bases, and 9 bases had no gene match.

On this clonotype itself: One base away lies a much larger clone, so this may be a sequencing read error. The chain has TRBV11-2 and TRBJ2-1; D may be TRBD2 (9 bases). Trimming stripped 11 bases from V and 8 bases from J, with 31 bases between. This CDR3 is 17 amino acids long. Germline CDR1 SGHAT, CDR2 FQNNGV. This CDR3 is CACRQGAAGGPMDEQFF. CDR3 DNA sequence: TGTGCCTGTCGTCAGGGGGCTGCGGGAGGGCCAATGGATGAGCAGTTCTTC.

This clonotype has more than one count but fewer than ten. This CDR3 is CASSLADNSYEQYF. Written as DNA, the CDR3 is TGTGCCAGCAGCTTAGCAGACAACTCCTACGAGCAGTACTTC. The J gene is TRBJ2-7, the V gene TRBV7-6; D unresolved. This CDR3 spans 14 amino acids. Germline values: CDR1 SGHVS, CDR2 FNYEAQ. Trimming shortened V by 0 bases and J by 0 bases, and 6 bases separated the two germline ends.